Given below is one TCR beta chain in context. Germline CDR1 reads LNHDA; CDR2 reads SQIVND (reference sequence). The CDR3 sequence is 15 residues long. V shed 5 bases, J shed 3 bases, and the junction held 5 bases outside the gene matches. This sample is part of a study of blood T cell repertoires in COVID-19. Turning to the study itself: Samples came from the United States, Italy and Spain, spanning acute and convalescent COVID-19. The analysed material was cDNA or gDNA that came from T cells, B-cell-depleted T cells, or PBMCs.

The repertoire was sequenced with immunoSEQ multiplex PCR; TCRdb's copy has only in-frame clones and lacks some. The sample shows around 20,000 clones, approximately 90% of them seen only once. The V and J genes are TRBV19 and TRBJ1-2, with 11 bases aligning to TRBD1. The receptor was derived from an older woman with active COVID-19. The sequenced sample consisted of peripheral blood. CDR3 sequence (DNA): TGTGCCAGTAGTCTCCGGACAGGGGGCGACTATGGCTACACCTTC. Translation: CASSLRTGGDYGYTF.